These 23 T cell receptor beta chains were sequenced from one sample in a study of cytomegalovirus exposure and HLA in healthy donors. The PCR was carried out with 60 Vbeta primers and 13 Jbeta primers. Some clones are missing from TCRdb's copy, which holds only in-frame ones; the method was immunoSEQ multiplex PCR. The data show about 150,000 clones, around 78% seen once. The specimen sequenced was PBMCs. These receptors all come from a middle-aged man in good health and CMV-seronegative.

This clone has only one observation. This chain joins TRBV12-5 and TRBJ1-3; the match to TRBD1 covers 10 bases. The CDR3 is made up of 20 amino acids. CDR1 is LGHNT, CDR2 FRNRAP, per germline. V lost 3 bases and J lost 4; bases outside the gene matches: 18. The CDR3, as DNA: TGTGCTAGTGGTTTTGCTATACCGGGACAGGGGACTTCGCGAGGAAACACCATATATTTT. Translated, it gives CASGFAIPGQGTSRGNTIYF.

The chain carries TRBV25-1 and TRBJ1-2; D is ambiguous. Trimming cost V 3 bases and J 4 bases, with 9 bases left between them. Germline lookup yields CDR1 MGHDK and CDR2 SYGVNS. The CDR3 length is 13 residues. CDR3 loop: CASSDGLSYGYTF. The CDR3 nucleotides are TGTGCCAGCAGTGATGGGCTAAGCTATGGCTACACCTTC.

This clone was detected only once. Other DNA sequences from this sample encode an identical CDR3 as well. This sequence joins TRBV7-6 and TRBJ1-4, with a tentative D call TRBD1 (5 bases). The CDR3 runs 14 residues. Trimming removed 4 bases at V and 11 bases at J, with 17 bases between. Germline V gives CDR1 SGHVS, CDR2 FNYEAQ. The CDR3 coding sequence is TGTGCCAGCAGCTCCCGGGGGGGTGGTGAGAAACTGTTTTTT. Residues: CASSSRGGGEKLFF.

The genes are TRBV29-1 and TRBJ2-5; D perhaps matches TRBD2 (6 bases). CDR3 length: 12 residues. Trimming pared 4 bases from V and 4 bases from J, leaving 10 bases between. Germline V lookup: CDR1 SQVTM, CDR2 ANQGSEA. The CDR3 bases are TGCAGCGTTGTGAGGGGAGGAGAGACCCAGTACTTC. Translation: CSVVRGGETQYF.

The V and J genes are TRBV10-1 and TRBJ2-2; TRBD2 agrees at 9 bases. Germline V CDR1 and CDR2: WNHNN, SYGVQD (reference sequence). The CDR3 has 15 amino acids. V shed 0 bases, J shed 6 bases, and the junction held 2 bases outside the gene matches. The CDR3 here is CASSESAGGAGELFF. The CDR3 bases are TGCGCCAGCAGTGAGTCGGCGGGAGGGGCCGGGGAGCTGTTTTTT.

The V gene is TRBV9, the J gene TRBJ2-3; D is undetermined. This CDR3 has 15 amino acids. CDR1 and CDR2 (germline): SGDLS, YYNGEE. V was clipped by 0 bases and J by 1 base, with 9 bases between them. The CDR3 is CASSVDWQGTDTQYF. CDR3 in DNA: TGTGCCAGCAGCGTAGATTGGCAAGGCACAGATACGCAGTATTTT.

This rearrangement joins TRBV14 to TRBJ1-2; D is possibly TRBD1 (5 bases). The CDR3 is 14 residues long. Germline V gene data show CDR1 as SGHDN and CDR2 as FVKESK. Trimming took off 2 bases at V and 8 bases at J, with 15 bases between the two ends. The CDR3 DNA reads TGTGCCAGCAGCCAACAACAGGTCCCTTGGGGCTACACCTTC. This translates into CASSQQQVPWGYTF.

The DNA for the CDR3 is TGTGCCAGCAAGGGACTAGCGGCCCTCATGAATACGCAGTATTTT. It encodes CASKGLAALMNTQYF. The V and J genes are TRBV2 and TRBJ2-3; 11 bases are shared with TRBD2. Germline CDR1 SNHLY, CDR2 FYNNEI. The CDR3 covers 15 residues. The ends lost 7 bases at V and 7 bases at J; junction bases unmatched: 10.

The chain combines TRBV19 with TRBJ1-1; a weak D match, TRBD1 (6 bases). The V gene lost 8 bases and the J gene lost 4 bases, with 14 bases spanning the gap. The germline V gene has CDR1 LNHDA and CDR2 SQIVND (reference sequence). The CDR3 contains 13 residues. The CDR3 here is CASGFRGGTEAFF. The CDR3 DNA reads as TGTGCCAGTGGATTCAGGGGCGGCACTGAAGCTTTCTTT.

The V call is TRBV28, the J call TRBJ1-5; D is perhaps TRBD1 (6 bases). V was clipped by 10 bases and J by 2 bases, with 15 bases between them. This CDR3 is built from 14 residues. Germline values: CDR1 MDHEN, CDR2 SYDVKM. CDR3: CATRTVSGNQPQHF. In DNA form, the CDR3 reads TGTGCCACCCGGACAGTCTCAGGCAATCAGCCCCAGCATTTT.

The chain is built from TRBV7-3 and TRBJ1-2; possibly TRBD1 for D (5 bases). The germline CDR1 and CDR2 sequences are SGHTA and FQGTGA. The CDR3 runs to 15 residues. With 2 bases removed from V and 4 bases from J, the gap between germline ends came to 14 bases. The CDR3: CASSLETVPSYGYTF. The DNA of the CDR3 is TGTGCCAGCAGCTTAGAGACAGTCCCCTCCTATGGCTACACCTTC.

This chain connects TRBV5-1 to TRBJ2-6; the match to TRBD2 covers 8 bases. Germline trimming cut 0 bases from V and 2 bases from J; bases unmatched to any gene: 1. In germline, CDR1 is SGHRS, CDR2 YFSETQ. The CDR3 totals 16 residues. The CDR3 is CASSLAGGAGANVLTF. CDR3 sequence (DNA): TGCGCCAGCAGCTTGGCCGGGGGGGCTGGGGCCAACGTCCTGACTTTC.

This chain uses TRBV19 with TRBJ1-1; 10 positions match TRBD1. Looked up from germline, CDR1 is LNHDA and CDR2 is SQIVND (reference sequence). After removal of 8 bases from V and 6 bases from J, the junction contained 12 bases not matched to a gene. The CDR3 sequence is 15 residues long. CDR3 sequence: CASGRDRGPEAEAFF. For the CDR3, the DNA is TGTGCCAGTGGCCGGGACAGGGGCCCCGAAGCTGAAGCTTTCTTT.

This clone has a single count. V is TRBV25-1 and J is TRBJ2-3; the D gene is possibly TRBD2 (5 bases). Trimming took 8 bases from V and 13 from J, leaving 28 bases between them. The CDR3 spans 15 residues. CDR1 is MGHDK and CDR2 is SYGVNS in the germline V gene. CDR3 loop: CASLAAPGSSNGKYF. In nucleotides, the CDR3 is TGTGCCAGCCTGGCGGCACCCGGGTCCAGCAACGGGAAGTATTTT. The complete variable domain, with remaining parts taken from reference TRBV25-1 and TRBJ2-3, reads EADIYQTPRYLVIGTGKKITLECSQTMGHDKMYWYQQDPGMELHLIHYSYGVNSTEKGDLSSESTVSRIRTEHFPLTLESARPSHTSQYLCASLAAPGSSNGKYFGPGTRLTVL.

Regarding this clone: This sample includes further DNA sequences coding for the same CDR3. J is TRBJ2-6 and V is TRBV9, with TRBD1 as a possible D gene (6 bases). V gave up 7 bases and J gave up 0 bases, with 8 bases separating them. The CDR3 consists of 14 residues. Germline V gives CDR1 SGDLS, CDR2 YYNGEE. CDR3 bases: TGTGCCAGCGGGGGCATCTCTGGGGCCAACGTCCTGACTTTC. Translating it yields CASGGISGANVLTF.

The chain links TRBV11-2 to TRBJ2-7; TRBD2 matches at 13 bases. V shed 4 bases and J 4 bases; nucleotides not matched to a gene: 4. This CDR3 spans 15 amino acids. Germline V gene lookup returns CDR1 SGHAT and CDR2 FQNNGV. The CDR3 reads CASSYGTSGEYEQYF. The CDR3 DNA is TGTGCCAGCAGCTACGGGACTAGCGGGGAGTACGAGCAGTACTTC.

J is TRBJ2-1 and V is TRBV7-9; D is perhaps TRBD2 (5 bases). The germline gives CDR1 SEHNR, CDR2 FQNEAQ (reference sequence). The CDR3 contains 18 residues. Trimming took off 5 bases at V and 3 bases at J, with 23 bases between the two ends. This CDR3 is CASSQRTLTDGNYNEQFF. CDR3 DNA sequence: TGTGCCAGCAGCCAGCGGACCCTGACGGACGGGAACTACAATGAGCAGTTCTTC.

The rearrangement joins TRBV12-2 to TRBJ2-5; whether TRBD2, the table's D call, matches the DNA was not checked. TRBV12-2 is tagged as a pseudogene. CDR3 length: 21 residues. CDR3 nucleotide sequence: TGTGCAAGTCGCTTACTTCCGGACAGGGTATCACTAGCGGGAGGTTGGGAGACCCAGTACTTC. Translation: CASRLLPDRVSLAGGWETQYF.

The genes are TRBV7-6 and TRBJ2-7; 10 positions agree with TRBD1. Germline-derived CDR1 and CDR2 are SGHVS and FNYEAQ. V shed 4 bases and J 6 bases; nucleotides not matched to a gene: 6. The CDR3 totals 14 residues. This CDR3 is CASSSLDRGSEQYF. CDR3 nucleotides: TGTGCCAGCAGCTCCCTGGACAGGGGGTCCGAGCAGTACTTC.

This clone was detected a few times. V is TRBV6-6 and J is TRBJ2-7, with TRBD1 matching over 9 bases. Germline-derived CDR1 and CDR2 are MNHNY and SVGAGI (reference sequence). The V and J ends lost 4 bases and 5 bases, in that order; junction bases with no gene match: 9. The CDR3 has 15 residues. For the CDR3, the DNA is TGTGCCAGCAGTTTCCCGGGACAGGGAATGGACGAGCAGTACTTC. Translating gives CASSFPGQGMDEQYF.

For this clone: The junction differs from germline at one of its ends, possibly a read error. Here the CDR3 DNA reads TGTTCCAGCAGCTTATCCGGCTCCTACAATGAGCAGTTCTTC. Amino acids: CSSSLSGSYNEQFF. The chain joins TRBV7-9 to TRBJ2-1; D gene uncertain. In germline, CDR1 is SEHNR, CDR2 FQNEAQ (reference sequence). The CDR3 runs to 14 residues.

V is TRBV5-1 and J is TRBJ2-3; D might be TRBD2 (6 bases). This CDR3 spans 14 amino acids. V was clipped by 0 bases and J by 2 bases, with 7 bases between them. Germline V lookup: CDR1 SGHRS, CDR2 YFSETQ. CDR3 DNA sequence: TGCGCCAGCAGCTTGGGGGGGGACACAGATACGCAGTATTTT. This codes for CASSLGGDTDTQYF.

This sequence joins TRBV27 and TRBJ2-7; TRBD1 is a possible D gene (5 bases). This CDR3 region has 15 residues. Germline V gene sequence: CDR1 MNHEY, CDR2 SMNVEV (reference sequence). Trimming shortened V by 3 bases and J by 5 bases, and 17 bases separated the two germline ends. The CDR3 sequence: CASSLLRALRDEQYF. The CDR3 region has the DNA TGTGCCAGCAGTTTGCTCAGGGCCCTCCGGGACGAGCAGTACTTC.